The 24 T cell receptor beta chains below were found in one sample sequenced in a study of CDR3 diversity in severe acne. A single record per CDR3 protein comes from TCRdb applying MiXCR to the PCR reads. The sample lists approximately 79,000 distinct CDR3 sequences; about 52% were seen once. The sample comprised blood. These TCRs come from a male donor in good health, serving as a control.

This clonotype occurred many times. The gene calls are TRBV6-5 and TRBJ1-2; D gene unclear. The V end lost 2 bases, the J end lost 3 bases, and 16 bases lay between the germline ends. The CDR3 sequence is 16 residues long. CDR1 and CDR2 (germline): MNHEY, SVGAGI. This chain's CDR3 is CASSYRPRGGYYGYTF. The CDR3 bases are TGTGCCAGCAGTTACCGCCCTCGGGGTGGGTACTATGGCTACACCTTC.

CDR3 nucleotides: TGCAGCGCGAGCGGGGGGGACTATGGCTACACCTTC. It codes for CSASGGDYGYTF. The chain joins TRBV29-1 to TRBJ1-2, with D possibly TRBD1 on 5 matching bases. There are 12 residues in the CDR3. V was trimmed by 7 bases and J by 3 bases, leaving 12 bases between them. CDR1 and CDR2 (germline): SQVTM, ANQGSEA.

CDR3 amino acids: CASSRTIAGSGEETQYF. CDR3 DNA: TGTGCCAGCAGCCGGACCATAGCGGGCTCAGGGGAAGAGACCCAGTACTTC. The V and J genes are TRBV3-1 and TRBJ2-5; D may be TRBD2 (7 bases). V was trimmed by 4 bases and J by 3 bases, leaving 21 bases between them. Germline CDR1 is LGHDT and CDR2 is YNNKEL (reference sequence). The CDR3 has 17 residues.

The chain links TRBV24-1 to TRBJ2-2; 8 nucleotides align to TRBD1. Unmatched junction bases numbered 7, after V lost 7 bases and J lost 7 bases. The CDR3 is made up of 14 amino acids. The V gene's germline CDR1 is KGHDR and CDR2 SFDVKD. CDR3 amino acids: CATRASGGDGELFF. The CDR3 DNA reads as TGTGCCACCAGAGCATCAGGGGGCGACGGGGAGCTGTTTTTT.

In this sample, this clonotype turned up a few times. V is TRBV10-2 and J is TRBJ1-1; the match to TRBD1 covers 8 bases. CDR1 is WSHSY and CDR2 is SAAADI in the germline V gene. The junction had 4 bases not matched to a gene; V was cut back by 2 bases and J by 5 bases. This CDR3 has 14 residues. CDR3 DNA sequence: TGCGCCAGCAGTGAGCAGGGGGCAGGTACTGAAGCTTTCTTT. Its translation: CASSEQGAGTEAFF.

This clonotype occurred a few times. The chain couples TRBV25-1 to TRBJ1-4; D call uncertain. Germline values: CDR1 MGHDK, CDR2 SYGVNS. The V end lost 5 bases, the J end lost 6 bases, and 19 bases lay between the germline ends. This CDR3 is 16 amino acids long. CDR3 bases: TGTGCCAGCAGTTCCCTGCATGGGAGATCGGATGAAAAACTGTTTTTT. It encodes CASSSLHGRSDEKLFF.

The rearrangement uses TRBV4-2 and TRBJ1-2, with 7 bases aligning to TRBD1. J gave up 8 bases and V 0 bases, and 3 bases lay outside the gene matches. CDR3 size: 13 residues. Germline V lookup: CDR1 LGHNA, CDR2 YNFKEQ. For the CDR3, the DNA is TGTGCCAGCAGCCAAGACCCGACAGGGGGCTACACCTTC. It translates to CASSQDPTGGYTF.

The chain employs TRBV20-1 and TRBJ2-7; 7 bases are shared with TRBD1. This CDR3 contains 14 residues. Per the germline V gene, CDR1 is DFQATT and CDR2 is SNEGSKA (reference sequence). Germline trimming cut 1 base from V and 7 bases from J; bases unmatched to any gene: 10. CDR3 sequence: CSARASDRVEEQYF. CDR3 bases: TGCAGTGCTAGAGCCTCCGACAGGGTGGAGGAGCAGTACTTC.

This clonotype was detected once. The chain combines TRBV2 with TRBJ2-7, with 8 positions matching TRBD1. Germline CDR1 reads SNHLY; CDR2 reads FYNNEI. This CDR3 spans 13 amino acids. Germline trimming cut 5 bases from V and 6 bases from J; bases unmatched to any gene: 6. CDR3 in amino acids: CASSSAGTGEQYF. The CDR3 nucleotides are TGTGCCAGCAGTTCCGCCGGGACAGGCGAGCAGTACTTC.

Only a few counts were recorded for this clonotype. The V gene is TRBV9, the J gene TRBJ2-7; 8 bases line up with TRBD2. This CDR3 is built from 13 residues. CDR1 is SGDLS, CDR2 YYNGEE, per germline. The V and J ends lost 5 bases and 2 bases, in that order; junction bases with no gene match: 3. CDR3 nucleotides: TGTGCCAGCAGTGGCGGGGGGACCTACGAGCAGTACTTC. Translation: CASSGGGTYEQYF. The variable domain in full, with the rest retrieved from reference TRBV9 and TRBJ2-7, is DSGVTQTPKHLITATGQRVTLRCSPRSGDLSVYWYQQSLDQGLQFLIQYYNGEERAKGNILERFSAQQFPDLHSELNLSSLELGDSALYFCASSGGGTYEQYFGPGTRLTVT.

This clonotype showed up many times. The rearrangement links TRBV7-2 to TRBJ2-3; D may match TRBD1 or TRBD2 (5 bases each). This CDR3 spans 15 amino acids. Deletions cut 5 bases from V and 6 bases from J, with 18 bases between. The germline gives CDR1 SGHTA, CDR2 FQGNSA. The CDR3, as DNA: TGTGCCAGCAGCGACACGGGGTCAGGGTGGGATACGCAGTATTTT. Amino acids: CASSDTGSGWDTQYF.

CDR3 coding DNA: TGTGCCAGTAGTAAGGACAGGGGAGGCAATCAGCCCCAGCATTTT. Its translation: CASSKDRGGNQPQHF. V usage is TRBV19 and J usage is TRBJ1-5, with TRBD1 matching over 9 bases. V shed 4 bases and J 2 bases; nucleotides not matched to a gene: 3. The CDR3 extends over 15 amino acids. CDR1 and CDR2 from the germline V gene are LNHDA and SQIVND (reference sequence).

This clonotype came up many times. This chain connects TRBV7-9 to TRBJ1-1; TRBD1 matches at 7 bases. CDR1 and CDR2 from the germline V gene are SEHNR and FQNEAQ (reference sequence). The V segment lost 5 bases and the J segment 0 bases; nucleotides outside the gene matches: 3. The CDR3 runs to 14 residues. The CDR3 sequence: CASSQQGLNTEAFF. In DNA, the CDR3 is TGTGCCAGCAGCCAACAGGGGTTGAACACTGAAGCTTTCTTT.

This clonotype has ten or more counts. The chain links TRBV7-3 to TRBJ2-5; D assignment may be TRBD1 or TRBD2 (6 bases each). The germline V and J ends were trimmed by 5 bases and 5 bases, with 18 bases remaining between them. Germline V gene sequence: CDR1 SGHTA, CDR2 FQGTGA. The length of the CDR3 is 15 residues. The CDR3 DNA sequence: TGTGCCAGCAGCCTGGTGGGGGGCGTTAGGGAGACCCAGTACTTC. Its translation is CASSLVGGVRETQYF.

This chain uses TRBV5-6 with TRBJ1-6, with TRBD1 identical over 7 bases. In germline, CDR1 is SGHDT, CDR2 YYEEEE. J gave up 11 bases and V 4 bases, and 15 bases lay outside the gene matches. The CDR3 is 16 residues long. The CDR3 sequence is CASSHDRFDREPPLHF. The CDR3 nucleotides read TGTGCCAGCAGCCATGATCGGTTCGACAGGGAGCCACCCCTCCACTTT.

The chain links TRBV25-1 to TRBJ2-7; D possibly corresponds to TRBD2 (6 bases). V gave up 8 bases and J gave up 5 bases, with 16 bases separating them. Per germline, CDR1 MGHDK and CDR2 SYGVNS. The CDR3 consists of 13 residues. CDR3 protein: CASDTGGQDEQYF. The CDR3 DNA reads as TGTGCCAGCGATACAGGAGGGCAGGACGAGCAGTACTTC.

This clonotype was seen a single time. The rearrangement links TRBV9 to TRBJ2-1; 9 bases agree with TRBD2. The CDR3 extends over 17 amino acids. Germline V gives CDR1 SGDLS, CDR2 YYNGEE. V lost 0 bases, J lost 6 bases, and 10 bases stayed unmatched. CDR3 sequence (DNA): TGTGCCAGCAGCGTAGAAGGGACTAGCTTAAGTGTCAATGAGCAGTTCTTC. This gives the protein CASSVEGTSLSVNEQFF.

The chain joins TRBV20-1 to TRBJ2-7; 7 bases line up with TRBD2. Germline trimming cut 1 base from V and 4 bases from J; bases unmatched to any gene: 16. There are 17 residues in the CDR3. From germline, CDR1 is DFQATT and CDR2 SNEGSKA (reference sequence). The CDR3 is CSARARHTGTMGYEQYF. DNA for the CDR3: TGCAGTGCTAGAGCCCGTCACACCGGGACTATGGGGTACGAGCAGTACTTC.

As for this clonotype: A much larger clonotype is one base distant, so this may be a read error. The gene calls are TRBV29-1 and TRBJ1-2; D is possibly TRBD1 (5 bases). V lost 0 bases and J lost 6, with 11 bases in between. Germline V CDR1 and CDR2: SQVTM, ANQGSEA. The length of the CDR3 is 13 residues. The CDR3 sequence: CSVEDRVAHGYTF. CDR3 DNA: TGCAGCGTTGAAGACAGGGTGGCCCATGGCTACACCTTC.

As for this clonotype: A much larger clone lies a single base off, so this may be a read error. This chain links TRBV2 with TRBJ1-6; no firm D call. The CDR3 contains 18 residues. Germline assignment: CDR1 SNHLY and CDR2 FYNNEI. Trimming pared 5 bases from V and 8 bases from J, leaving 25 bases between. CDR3 amino acids: CASSPTRLAAERDSPLHF. In DNA form, the CDR3 reads TGTGCCAGCAGTCCAACTCGTTTGGCAGCCGAGCGTGATTCACCCCTCCACTTT.

This clonotype was observed a few times. V and J are TRBV24-1 and TRBJ2-7; D is uncertain. CDR3 length equals 11 residues. Germline CDR1 is KGHDR and CDR2 is SFDVKD. Trimming removed 7 bases from V and 2 bases from J, with 5 bases in between. CDR3 sequence: CATSDTYEQYF. CDR3 bases: TGTGCCACCAGCGACACCTACGAGCAGTACTTC.

Many counts were recorded for this clonotype. The chain uses TRBV6-5 and TRBJ1-4, with no clear D. Germline CDR1 and CDR2: MNHEY and SVGAGI. This CDR3 contains 12 residues. V lost 6 bases and J lost 8, with 10 bases in between. CDR3 bases: TGTGCCAGCAGCCCCGTGGGCGAAAAACTGTTTTTT. Protein: CASSPVGEKLFF.

To note about this clonotype: One end of the junction fails to match germline, which may point to a read error. The gene calls are TRBV9 and TRBJ2-2; TRBD1 is a possible D gene (6 bases). The CDR3 length is 14 residues. Per germline, CDR1 SGDLS and CDR2 YYNGEE. CDR3 DNA: TGCGCCAGCGCCGGGACATTCGGGAACGGGGAGCTGTTTTTT. Residues: CASAGTFGNGELFF. Complete variable domain (other parts from reference TRBV9 and TRBJ2-2): DSGVTQTPKHLITATGQRVTLRCSPRSGDLSVYWYQQSLDQGLQFLIQYYNGEERAKGNILERFSAQQFPDLHSELNLSSLELGDSALYFCASAGTFGNGELFFGEGSRLTVL.

The chain uses TRBV3-1 and TRBJ1-5; tentative D call: TRBD1 (5 bases). This CDR3 contains 12 residues. Trimming took 1 base from V and 11 from J, leaving 9 bases between them. The germline gives CDR1 LGHDT, CDR2 YNNKEL (reference sequence). The CDR3 reads CASSQAGETQHF. The CDR3, as DNA: TGTGCCAGCAGCCAAGCGGGGGAAACCCAGCATTTT.